These T cell receptor beta chains were read from a single sample in a study of spatial heterogeneity in lung cancer. TCRdb reanalysed the 5' RACE reads using MiXCR and keeps one entry per CDR3 protein. The sample carries around 9,900 distinct CDR3 sequences, less than 6% recorded once. The sequencing used lung tumor tissue, collected at surgery. These receptors originate from a female donor with early-stage non-small cell lung cancer. Both conserved end residues are part of each CDR3. The order of the fields is J gene, clone size, D gene, V gene, CDR3 DNA, CDR3 protein. D genes are given only for firm matches. For some rows the clone size is stated as once, few or many, or as a class when expanded; others skip it.

j_call: TRBJ2-7
clone_size: many
d_call: TRBD2
v_call: TRBV10-3
cdr3_nt: TGTGCCATCAGCCGTAGCGGGGGGGATGCCTACGAGCAGTACTTC
cdr3_aa: CAISRSGGDAYEQYF

j_call: TRBJ1-5
clone_size: many
d_call: .
v_call: TRBV7-2
cdr3_nt: TGTGCCAGCAGCTTTAAATATAATAGCAATCAGCCCCAGCATTTT
cdr3_aa: CASSFKYNSNQPQHF

j_call: TRBJ2-1
clone_size: many
d_call: TRBD2
v_call: TRBV7-3
cdr3_nt: TGTGCCAGCAGCACGGGACTAGCCAATGAGCAGTTCTTC
cdr3_aa: CASSTGLANEQFF

j_call: TRBJ2-3
clone_size: many
d_call: TRBD2
v_call: TRBV7-2
cdr3_nt: TGTGCCAGCAGTATTAGACCGACTAGCGCGGGAGGGGGCACAGATACGCAGTATTTT
cdr3_aa: CASSIRPTSAGGGTDTQYF

j_call: TRBJ1-1
clone_size: medium-sized
d_call: .
v_call: TRBV12-3/TRBV12-4
cdr3_nt: TGTGCCAGCAGCCCGACAGCGAACACTGAAGCTTTCTTT
cdr3_aa: CASSPTANTEAFF

j_call: TRBJ2-1
clone_size: medium-sized
d_call: TRBD2
v_call: TRBV11-2
cdr3_nt: TGTGCCAGCAGCCCCGGGATAGCGGGAGCCCCTACGGGGTTCTTC
cdr3_aa: CASSPGIAGAPTGFF

j_call: TRBJ1-5
clone_size: few
d_call: .
v_call: TRBV11-3
cdr3_nt: TGTGCCAGGGTAGTCCAGGGGAATCAGCCCCAGCATTTT
cdr3_aa: CARVVQGNQPQHF

j_call: TRBJ2-3
clone_size: many
d_call: .
v_call: TRBV7-3
cdr3_nt: TGTGCCAGCAGCTTATCCGCCCCGGGGGCCACAGATACGCAGTATTTT
cdr3_aa: CASSLSAPGATDTQYF

j_call: TRBJ2-6
clone_size: many
d_call: TRBD2
v_call: TRBV12-3/TRBV12-4
cdr3_nt: TGTGCCAGCACCAAAACCGGGGGGGCCGGGGCCAACGTCCTGACTTTC
cdr3_aa: CASTKTGGAGANVLTF

j_call: TRBJ1-2
clone_size: many
d_call: .
v_call: TRBV6-1
cdr3_nt: TGTGCCAGCAGTGGGAACACCTTGGGGACATTTCTGAATGGCTACACCTTC
cdr3_aa: CASSGNTLGTFLNGYTF

j_call: TRBJ2-3
clone_size: many
d_call: .
v_call: TRBV20-1
cdr3_nt: TGCAGTGCTAGTAAGGATACGCAGTATTTT
cdr3_aa: CSASKDTQYF

j_call: TRBJ2-1
clone_size: many
d_call: .
v_call: TRBV7-2
cdr3_nt: TGTGCCAGCAGCTTGGAAGGGACGGGCCGCGATGAGCAGTTCTTC
cdr3_aa: CASSLEGTGRDEQFF

j_call: TRBJ2-5
clone_size: .
d_call: .
v_call: TRBV4-1
cdr3_nt: TGCGCCAGCAGCCAAGGTCCGACCGGGGAGACCCAGTACTTC
cdr3_aa: CASSQGPTGETQYF

j_call: TRBJ1-5
clone_size: many
d_call: .
v_call: TRBV7-9
cdr3_nt: TGTGCCAGCAGCTCAGCTAGCGTCCAGGGGTATAGCAATCAGCCCCAGCATTTT
cdr3_aa: CASSSASVQGYSNQPQHF

j_call: TRBJ2-3
clone_size: many
d_call: TRBD2
v_call: TRBV5-4
cdr3_nt: TGTGCCAGCAGCTCGAGTAGCGGGGTTAGCACAGATACGCAGTATTTT
cdr3_aa: CASSSSSGVSTDTQYF

j_call: TRBJ2-3
clone_size: many
d_call: .
v_call: TRBV20-1
cdr3_nt: TGCAGTGCCCAGCTGCTAGTCAGCGCAGATACGCAGTATTTT
cdr3_aa: CSAQLLVSADTQYF

j_call: TRBJ2-5
clone_size: many
d_call: .
v_call: TRBV3-1
cdr3_nt: TGTGCCAGCAGCCCTCTTTCCGGGACAATTCAAGAGACCCAGTACTTC
cdr3_aa: CASSPLSGTIQETQYF

j_call: TRBJ2-3
clone_size: medium-sized
d_call: .
v_call: TRBV7-8
cdr3_nt: TGTGCCAGCAGCACCGGAAACACAGATACGCAGTATTTT
cdr3_aa: CASSTGNTDTQYF

j_call: TRBJ1-2
clone_size: many
d_call: .
v_call: TRBV5-4
cdr3_nt: TGTGCCAGCAGCTGGAGGGAAGCGGCGGGCGGTGGCTACACCTTC
cdr3_aa: CASSWREAAGGGYTF

j_call: TRBJ2-7
clone_size: many
d_call: .
v_call: TRBV19
cdr3_nt: TGTGCCAGTAGCAGGCAGGCTGCGGCATACGAGCAGTACTTC
cdr3_aa: CASSRQAAAYEQYF

j_call: TRBJ2-7
clone_size: many
d_call: .
v_call: TRBV20-1
cdr3_nt: TGCAGTGCTAGTGTGAGGGACGAGCAGTACTTC
cdr3_aa: CSASVRDEQYF

j_call: TRBJ2-3
clone_size: many
d_call: .
v_call: TRBV25-1
cdr3_nt: TGTGCCAGCAGTGAGCGGGGGCGCGCGGATACGCAGTATTTT
cdr3_aa: CASSERGRADTQYF

j_call: TRBJ1-6
clone_size: medium-sized
d_call: TRBD1
v_call: TRBV18
cdr3_nt: TGTGCCAGCTCACCCGAGACAGGGCACGGTGGCTCACCCCTCCACTTT
cdr3_aa: CASSPETGHGGSPLHF

j_call: TRBJ1-2
clone_size: many
d_call: .
v_call: TRBV20-1
cdr3_nt: TGCAGTGCCCCAGACCAGGGTTTCTATGGCTACACCTTC
cdr3_aa: CSAPDQGFYGYTF

j_call: TRBJ2-1
clone_size: many
d_call: TRBD2
v_call: TRBV20-1
cdr3_nt: TGCAGTGTCCCCCCTAGCGGGGCCAGCTCCTACAATGAGCAGTTCTTC
cdr3_aa: CSVPPSGASSYNEQFF

j_call: TRBJ2-1
clone_size: few
d_call: TRBD1
v_call: TRBV18
cdr3_nt: TGTGCCAGCTTCCCGGGGACAGGGTACAATGAGCAGTTCTTC
cdr3_aa: CASFPGTGYNEQFF

j_call: TRBJ1-1
clone_size: many
d_call: .
v_call: TRBV30
cdr3_nt: TGTGCCTGGAGTCCTCGGGACACTGAAGCTTTCTTT
cdr3_aa: CAWSPRDTEAFF